What follows describes a single T cell receptor beta chain. Antigen specificity is unknown. Here immunoSEQ multiplex PCR was the method, and the copy in TCRdb shows in-frame clones only, minus some. This table has about 120,000 clones, approximately 90% appearing once. There are 15 residues in the CDR3. Germline assignment: CDR1 SGHAT and CDR2 FQNNGV. The V end lost 6 bases, the J end lost 3 bases, and 17 bases lay between the germline ends. This record belongs to a study of T cell responses to AZD1222 COVID-19 vaccine. The study's findings and limits: Among spike-specific TCRs, nearly half reportedly target unmutated variant regions. Females outnumbered males among donors, who were mostly white British; clonal diversity was possibly underestimated. Spike was spanned by vaccine-associated CD4 TCRs, which were dominant at 160-218 and 743-854.

The J gene is TRBJ1-1, the V gene TRBV11-2, with D perhaps matching TRBD1 (5 bases). This TCR was recovered from an adult in good health. Sequencing was performed on peripheral blood, taken on day 0 of AZD1222 vaccination. CDR3 protein: CASRRGLGVDTEAFF. The CDR3, as DNA: TGTGCCAGCAGGAGGGGTCTGGGGGTGGACACTGAAGCTTTCTTT.